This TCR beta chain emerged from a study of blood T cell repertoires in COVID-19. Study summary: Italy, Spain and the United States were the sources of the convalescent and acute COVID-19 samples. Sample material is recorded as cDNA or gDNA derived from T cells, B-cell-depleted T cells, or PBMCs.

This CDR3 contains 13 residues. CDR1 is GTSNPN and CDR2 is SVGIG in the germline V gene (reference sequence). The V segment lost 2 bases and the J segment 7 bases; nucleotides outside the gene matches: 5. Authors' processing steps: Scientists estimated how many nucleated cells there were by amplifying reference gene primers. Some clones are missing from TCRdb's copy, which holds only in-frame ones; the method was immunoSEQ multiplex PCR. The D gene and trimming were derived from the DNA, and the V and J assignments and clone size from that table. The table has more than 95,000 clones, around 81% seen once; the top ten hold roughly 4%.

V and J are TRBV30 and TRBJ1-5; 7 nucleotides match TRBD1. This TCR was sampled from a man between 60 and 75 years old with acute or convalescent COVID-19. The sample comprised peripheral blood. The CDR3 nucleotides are TGTGCCTGGAGTAAGACAGGGTTACAGCCCCAGCATTTT. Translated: CAWSKTGLQPQHF.